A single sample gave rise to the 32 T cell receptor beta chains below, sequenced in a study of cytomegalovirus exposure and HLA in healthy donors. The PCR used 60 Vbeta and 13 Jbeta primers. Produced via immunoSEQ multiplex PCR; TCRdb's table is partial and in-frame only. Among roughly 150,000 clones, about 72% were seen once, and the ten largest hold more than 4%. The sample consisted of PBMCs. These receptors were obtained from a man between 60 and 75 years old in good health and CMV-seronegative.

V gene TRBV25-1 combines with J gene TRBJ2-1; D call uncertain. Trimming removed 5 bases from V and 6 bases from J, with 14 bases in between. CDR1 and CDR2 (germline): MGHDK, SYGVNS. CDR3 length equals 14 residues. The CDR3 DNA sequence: TGTGCCAGCAGTCCCTCCGGAGTCCCCAATGAGCAGTTCTTC. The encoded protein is CASSPSGVPNEQFF.

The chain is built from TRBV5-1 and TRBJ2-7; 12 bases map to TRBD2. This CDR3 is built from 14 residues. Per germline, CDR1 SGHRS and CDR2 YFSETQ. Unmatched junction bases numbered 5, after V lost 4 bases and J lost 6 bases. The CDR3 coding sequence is TGCGCCAGCAGCCTGACTAGCGGGGGTTTCGAGCAGTACTTC. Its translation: CASSLTSGGFEQYF.

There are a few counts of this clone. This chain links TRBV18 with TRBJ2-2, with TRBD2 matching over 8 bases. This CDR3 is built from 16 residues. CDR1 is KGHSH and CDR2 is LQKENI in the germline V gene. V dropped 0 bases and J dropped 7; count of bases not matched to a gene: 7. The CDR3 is CASSPPTGTRRGELFF. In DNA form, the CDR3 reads TGTGCCAGCTCACCACCGACCGGGACTAGGCGCGGGGAGCTGTTTTTT.

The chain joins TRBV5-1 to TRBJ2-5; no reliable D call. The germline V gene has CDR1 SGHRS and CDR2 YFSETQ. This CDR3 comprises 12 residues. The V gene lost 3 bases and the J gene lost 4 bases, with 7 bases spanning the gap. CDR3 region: CASSSHGETQYF. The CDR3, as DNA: TGCGCCAGCAGCTCCCACGGAGAGACCCAGTACTTC.

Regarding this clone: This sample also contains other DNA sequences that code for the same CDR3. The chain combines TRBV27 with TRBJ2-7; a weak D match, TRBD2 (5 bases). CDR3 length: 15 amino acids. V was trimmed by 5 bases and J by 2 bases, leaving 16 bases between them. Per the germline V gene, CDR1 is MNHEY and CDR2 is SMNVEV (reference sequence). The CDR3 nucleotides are TGTGCCAGCAGTGGACTCGGCGCCGCAACCTACGAGCAGTACTTC. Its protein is CASSGLGAATYEQYF.

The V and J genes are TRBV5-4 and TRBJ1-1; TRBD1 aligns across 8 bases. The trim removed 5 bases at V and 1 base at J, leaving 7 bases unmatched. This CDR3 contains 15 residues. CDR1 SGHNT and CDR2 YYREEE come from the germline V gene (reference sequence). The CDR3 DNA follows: TGTGCCAGCAGTACTCGGACAGGGCAGAACACTGAAGCTTTCTTT. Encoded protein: CASSTRTGQNTEAFF.

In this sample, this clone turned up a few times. CDR3 sequence reads: CASSQGVVGAGEQYF. Here the CDR3 DNA reads TGTGCCAGCAGCCAGGGGGTGGTAGGGGCGGGAGAGCAGTACTTC. The rearrangement joins TRBV11-2 to TRBJ2-7; TRBD1 is a possible D gene (7 bases). The germline gives CDR1 SGHAT, CDR2 FQNNGV. The CDR3 has 15 residues. V was cut by 5 bases and J by 7 bases, with 21 bases left in between.

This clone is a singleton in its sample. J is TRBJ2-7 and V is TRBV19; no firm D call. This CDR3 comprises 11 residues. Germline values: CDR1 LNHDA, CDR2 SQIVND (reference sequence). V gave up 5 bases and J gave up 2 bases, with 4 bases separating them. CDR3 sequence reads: CASSSAYEQYF. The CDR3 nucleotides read TGTGCCAGTAGTTCGGCCTACGAGCAGTACTTC.

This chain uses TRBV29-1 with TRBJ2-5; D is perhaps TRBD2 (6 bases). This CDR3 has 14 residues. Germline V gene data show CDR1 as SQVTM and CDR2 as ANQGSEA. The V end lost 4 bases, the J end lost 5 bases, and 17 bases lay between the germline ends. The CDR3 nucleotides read TGCAGCGTTGCTCTGAAGGGCGCGGGGGAGACCCAGTACTTC. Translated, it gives CSVALKGAGETQYF.

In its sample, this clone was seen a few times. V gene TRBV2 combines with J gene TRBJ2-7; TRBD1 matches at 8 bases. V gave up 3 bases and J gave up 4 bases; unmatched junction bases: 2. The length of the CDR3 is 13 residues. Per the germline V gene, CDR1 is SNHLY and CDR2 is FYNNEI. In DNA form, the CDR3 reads TGTGCCAGCAGTGACAGGGGGCTGTACGAGCAGTACTTC. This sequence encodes CASSDRGLYEQYF.

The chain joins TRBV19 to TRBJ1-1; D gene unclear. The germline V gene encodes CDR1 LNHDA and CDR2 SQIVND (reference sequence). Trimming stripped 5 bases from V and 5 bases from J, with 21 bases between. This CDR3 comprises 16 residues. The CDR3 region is CASSPQESRGWTEAFF. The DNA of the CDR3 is TGTGCCAGTAGTCCACAAGAGTCTAGAGGGTGGACTGAAGCTTTCTTT.

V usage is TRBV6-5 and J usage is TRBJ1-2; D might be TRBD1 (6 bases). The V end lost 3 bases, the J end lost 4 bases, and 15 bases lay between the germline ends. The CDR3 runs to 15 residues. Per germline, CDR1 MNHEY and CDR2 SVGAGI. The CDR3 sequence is CASSYGLGAAYGYTF. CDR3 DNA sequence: TGTGCCAGCAGTTATGGGCTGGGGGCCGCCTATGGCTACACCTTC.

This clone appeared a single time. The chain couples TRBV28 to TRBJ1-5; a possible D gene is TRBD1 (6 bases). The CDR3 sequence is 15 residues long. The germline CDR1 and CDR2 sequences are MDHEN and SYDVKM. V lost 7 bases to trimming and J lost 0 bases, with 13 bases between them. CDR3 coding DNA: TGTGCCAGCATCCACAGGGCCTATAGCAATCAGCCCCAGCATTTT. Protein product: CASIHRAYSNQPQHF.

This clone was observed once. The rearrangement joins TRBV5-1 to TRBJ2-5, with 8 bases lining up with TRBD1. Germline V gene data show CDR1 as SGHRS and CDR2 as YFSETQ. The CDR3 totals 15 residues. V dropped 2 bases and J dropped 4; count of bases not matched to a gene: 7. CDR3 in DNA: TGCGCCAGCAGCTTACAGGGGGGCGTAGGAGAGACCCAGTACTTC. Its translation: CASSLQGGVGETQYF.

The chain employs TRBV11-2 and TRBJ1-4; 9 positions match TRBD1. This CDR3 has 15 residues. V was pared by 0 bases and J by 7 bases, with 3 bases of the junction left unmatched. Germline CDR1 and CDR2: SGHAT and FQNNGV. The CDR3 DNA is TGTGCCAGCAGCTTAGAAGGGACAGGGATTGAAAAACTGTTTTTT. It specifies CASSLEGTGIEKLFF.

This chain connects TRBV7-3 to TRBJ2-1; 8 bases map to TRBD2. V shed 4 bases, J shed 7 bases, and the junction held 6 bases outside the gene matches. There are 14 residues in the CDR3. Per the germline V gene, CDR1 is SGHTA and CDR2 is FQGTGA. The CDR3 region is CASSSAGEGNEQFF. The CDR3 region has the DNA TGTGCCAGCAGCTCAGCGGGAGAGGGGAATGAGCAGTTCTTC. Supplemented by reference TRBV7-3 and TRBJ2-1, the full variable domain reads GAGVSQTPSNKVTEKGKYVELRCDPISGHTALYWYRQSLGQGPEFLIYFQGTGAADDSGLPNDRFFAVRPEGSVSTLKIQRTERGDSAVYLCASSSAGEGNEQFFGPGTRLTVL.

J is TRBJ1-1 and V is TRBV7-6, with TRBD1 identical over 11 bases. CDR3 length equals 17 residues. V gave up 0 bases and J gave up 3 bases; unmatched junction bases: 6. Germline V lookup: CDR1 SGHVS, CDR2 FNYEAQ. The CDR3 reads CASSLAGQGAGDTEAFF. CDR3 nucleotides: TGTGCCAGCAGCTTAGCAGGACAGGGGGCGGGGGACACTGAAGCTTTCTTT.

In DNA form, the CDR3 reads TGTGCCAGCAGCTTCGACAGACGGACAGATACGCAGTATTTT. This codes for CASSFDRRTDTQYF. The chain combines TRBV7-2 with TRBJ2-3; TRBD1 might be the D (5 bases). Germline V CDR1 and CDR2: SGHTA, FQGNSA. The CDR3 runs to 14 residues. V was clipped by 3 bases and J by 3 bases, with 10 bases between them.

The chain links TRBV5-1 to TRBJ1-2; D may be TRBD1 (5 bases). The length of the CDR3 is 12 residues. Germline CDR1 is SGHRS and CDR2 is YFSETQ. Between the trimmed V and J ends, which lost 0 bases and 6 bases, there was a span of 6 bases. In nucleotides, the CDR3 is TGCGCCAGCAGCTTGGGGGGGGATGGCTACACCTTC. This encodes CASSLGGDGYTF.

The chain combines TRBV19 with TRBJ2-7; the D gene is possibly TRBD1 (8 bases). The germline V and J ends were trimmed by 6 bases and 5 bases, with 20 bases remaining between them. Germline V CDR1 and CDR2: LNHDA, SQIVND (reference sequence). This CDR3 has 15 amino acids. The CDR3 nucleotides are TGTGCCAGTAGCAGGGGGGGGCAGGGGGCCGACGAGCAGTACTTC. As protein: CASSRGGQGADEQYF.

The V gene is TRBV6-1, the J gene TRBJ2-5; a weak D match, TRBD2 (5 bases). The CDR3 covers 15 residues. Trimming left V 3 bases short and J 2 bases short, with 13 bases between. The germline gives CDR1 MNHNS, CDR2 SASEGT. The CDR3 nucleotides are TGTGCCAGCAGTGAGCCGGCGGGCCCACAAGAGACCCAGTACTTC. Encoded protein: CASSEPAGPQETQYF.

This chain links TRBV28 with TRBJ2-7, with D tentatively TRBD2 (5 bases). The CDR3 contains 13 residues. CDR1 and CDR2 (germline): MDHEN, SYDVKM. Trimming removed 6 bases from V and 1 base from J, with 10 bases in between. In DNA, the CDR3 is TGTGCCAGCAGCCACGGGGTATCCTACGAGCAGTACTTC. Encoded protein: CASSHGVSYEQYF.

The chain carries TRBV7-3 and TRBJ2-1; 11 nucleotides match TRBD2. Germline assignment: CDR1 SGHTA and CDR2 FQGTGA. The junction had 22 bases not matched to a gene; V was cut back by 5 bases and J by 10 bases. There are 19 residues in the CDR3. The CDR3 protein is CASSLHPPQLAGALNEQFF. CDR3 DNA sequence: TGTGCCAGCAGCCTACACCCCCCTCAACTAGCGGGAGCATTAAACGAGCAGTTCTTC.

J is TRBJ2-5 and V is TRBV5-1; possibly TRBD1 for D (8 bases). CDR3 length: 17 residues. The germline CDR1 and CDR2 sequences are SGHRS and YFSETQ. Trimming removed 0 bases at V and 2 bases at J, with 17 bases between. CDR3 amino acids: CASSLAPGQGGQETQYF. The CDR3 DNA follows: TGCGCCAGCAGCTTGGCCCCTGGACAGGGAGGGCAAGAGACCCAGTACTTC.

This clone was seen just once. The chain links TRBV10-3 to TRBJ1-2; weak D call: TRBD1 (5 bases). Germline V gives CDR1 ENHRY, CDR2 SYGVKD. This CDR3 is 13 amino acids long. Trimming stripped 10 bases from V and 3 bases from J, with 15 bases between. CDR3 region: CATGRPGDYGYTF. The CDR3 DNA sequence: TGTGCCACCGGACGTCCGGGGGACTATGGCTACACCTTC.

This CDR3 is CASRTGATEETQYF. DNA for the CDR3: TGCGCCAGCCGAACAGGGGCGACGGAAGAGACCCAGTACTTC. This chain joins TRBV5-1 and TRBJ2-5; TRBD1 agrees at 7 bases. V lost 7 bases and J lost 3; bases outside the gene matches: 9. The CDR3 has 14 amino acids. CDR1 and CDR2 (germline): SGHRS, YFSETQ.

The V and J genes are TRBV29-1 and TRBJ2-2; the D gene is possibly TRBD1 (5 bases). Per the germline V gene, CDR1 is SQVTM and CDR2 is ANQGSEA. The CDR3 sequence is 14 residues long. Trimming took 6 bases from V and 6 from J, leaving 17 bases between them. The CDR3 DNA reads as TGCAGCGTCCAGGGTGGCGCCGTTCCCGGGGAGCTGTTTTTT. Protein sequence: CSVQGGAVPGELFF.

The CDR3 sequence is CASSLRTGQGTDTQYF. CDR3 sequence (DNA): TGTGCCAGCAGCTTGCGGACAGGTCAAGGCACAGATACGCAGTATTTT. This chain joins TRBV5-6 and TRBJ2-3, with 7 bases aligning to TRBD1. Germline values: CDR1 SGHDT, CDR2 YYEEEE. The V gene end was trimmed by 1 base and the J gene end by 1 base; junction bases not matched to a gene: 6. The length of the CDR3 is 16 residues.

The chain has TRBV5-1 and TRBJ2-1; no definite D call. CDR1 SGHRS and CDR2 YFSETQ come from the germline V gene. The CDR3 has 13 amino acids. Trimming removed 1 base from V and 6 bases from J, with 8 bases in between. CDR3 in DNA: TGCGCCAGCAGCTTGTCTGCGTTCAATGAGCAGTTCTTC. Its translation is CASSLSAFNEQFF.

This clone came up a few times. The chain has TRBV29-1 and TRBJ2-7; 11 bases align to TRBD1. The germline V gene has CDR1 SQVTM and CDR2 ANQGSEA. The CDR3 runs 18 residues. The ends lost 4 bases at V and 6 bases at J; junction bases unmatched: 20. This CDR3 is CSVVRTGGEVYLGGEQYF. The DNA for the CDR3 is TGCAGCGTTGTTCGGACAGGGGGCGAGGTGTACTTGGGTGGCGAGCAGTACTTC.

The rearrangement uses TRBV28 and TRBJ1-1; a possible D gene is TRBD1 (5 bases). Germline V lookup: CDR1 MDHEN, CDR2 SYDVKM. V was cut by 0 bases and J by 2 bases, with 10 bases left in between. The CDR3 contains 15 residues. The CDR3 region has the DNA TGTGCCAGCAGTTTATGGGGGGAGGGAAACACTGAAGCTTTCTTT. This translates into CASSLWGEGNTEAFF.

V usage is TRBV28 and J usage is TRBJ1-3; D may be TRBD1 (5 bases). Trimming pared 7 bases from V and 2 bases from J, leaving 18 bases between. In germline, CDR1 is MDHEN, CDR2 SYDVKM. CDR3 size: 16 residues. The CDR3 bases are TGTGCCAGCACTTCATATTTGGGGGGGGCTGGAAACACCATATATTTT. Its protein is CASTSYLGGAGNTIYF.